A selection of T cell receptor beta chains follows, all from one sample in a study of T cell responses to AZD1222 COVID-19 vaccine. Only in-frame clones appear in the TCRdb table, and some are missing; sequencing was by immunoSEQ multiplex PCR. The repertoire holds roughly 100,000 clones, with roughly nine tenths as singletons. This specimen was peripheral blood, taken 28 days after the second dose of the MenACWY control vaccine. The receptors were gathered from an adult who received the MenACWY meningococcal vaccine as a control. Each CDR3 is given with its conserved first and last residue. Each record gives: V gene, D gene, CDR3 length, J gene, CDR3 protein. D genes are given only for firm matches.

>TRBV7-2|-|13|TRBJ1-1
CASSLAQADEAFF
>TRBV19|TRBD1|17|TRBJ1-5
CASSIVGTGQGAQPQHF
>TRBV11-1|TRBD2|16|TRBJ2-3
CASSLVGGGATDTQYF
>TRBV7-3|TRBD1|15|TRBJ2-1
CASSKEGQTYNEQFF
>TRBV7-8|TRBD1|18|TRBJ1-6
CASSLLRGGSSYNSPLHF
>TRBV21-1|-|18|TRBJ1-3
CASSKCFGQPGSGNTIYF
>TRBV4-2|TRBD1|18|TRBJ2-2
CASSQAPGQGVNTGELFF
>TRBV5-4|-|13|TRBJ2-7
CASSSARVDEQYF
>TRBV25-1|-|11|TRBJ1-2
CASSGGDGYTF
>TRBV11-2|TRBD2|14|TRBJ2-7
CASTLGGDLNEQYF
>TRBV5-8|TRBD2|15|TRBJ2-7
CASSSPGLAVYEQYF
>TRBV5-1|-|13|TRBJ1-5
CASSLGGAWPQHF
>TRBV5-4|TRBD1|18|TRBJ1-1
CASSLLAGGTPMNTEAFF
>TRBV5-1|TRBD1|18|TRBJ2-7
CASSLPDRGFPISYEQYF
>TRBV5-1|TRBD1|14|TRBJ1-1
CASSWGQGRTEAFF
>TRBV4-2|-|16|TRBJ1-4
CASSQPESWWLGKLFF
>TRBV6-5|TRBD1|14|TRBJ1-4
CASRRQGHNEKLFF
>TRBV11-2|-|17|TRBJ1-1
CASSLAAGTHSNTEAFF
>TRBV18|-|15|TRBJ1-1
CASSPLAGEDTEAFF
>TRBV5-5|TRBD1|15|TRBJ2-7
CASSFRQGGSHEQYF
>TRBV28|TRBD1|14|TRBJ1-5
CASRQGARSQPQHF
>TRBV28|-|14|TRBJ2-3
CASSFLSGTDTQYF
>TRBV5-1|-|13|TRBJ1-2
CASSLAPEYGYTF
>TRBV7-3|-|15|TRBJ1-1
CASSLTRLGDTEAFF
>TRBV30|-|15|TRBJ2-3
CAWSGFDQRTDTQYF
>TRBV6-5|TRBD1|14|TRBJ1-1
CASRIHRGNTEAFF
>TRBV11-1|-|13|TRBJ1-6
CASSPNQYSPLHF
>TRBV6-5|TRBD1|14|TRBJ1-2
CASNKQGARYGYTF
>TRBV19|-|12|TRBJ1-5
CASSLVYQPQHF
>TRBV12-2|-|14|TRBJ2-7
CASRLSPTIPEQYF
>TRBV7-6|-|15|TRBJ1-1
CASSPRVDLDTEAFF
>TRBV19|-|15|TRBJ2-7
CASSIAGGSSYEQYF
>TRBV27|TRBD2|14|TRBJ2-7
CASSPSGGRYEQYF
>TRBV7-2|TRBD2|13|TRBJ2-3
CASGLGRGDTQYF
>TRBV5-1|TRBD1|13|TRBJ2-5
CASSSGGGETQYF
>TRBV7-9|-|11|TRBJ1-1
CASSLGFEAFF
>TRBV24-1|TRBD2|15|TRBJ2-5
CATSDTSGGLETQYF
>TRBV7-2|-|15|TRBJ1-5
CASSIRQNSNQPQHF
>TRBV19|TRBD1|15|TRBJ2-7
CASSIAGQAPYEQYF
>TRBV28|TRBD1|16|TRBJ2-2
CASSRVPGQGTGELFF
>TRBV19|TRBD1|15|TRBJ1-6
CASSSQGALGSPLHF
>TRBV4-1|-|18|TRBJ2-1
CASSPPSSLSDGYNEQFF
>TRBV7-2|TRBD1|15|TRBJ1-3
CASSLDRDGGNTIYF
>TRBV19|-|14|TRBJ2-1
CASSTRGSYNEQFF
>TRBV7-9|-|13|TRBJ2-1
CASSLVQVNEQFF
>TRBV6-2/TRBV6-3|-|14|TRBJ1-5
CASGSPGGGQPQHF